Shown below are 26 T cell receptor beta chains from a single sample sequenced in a study of control samples from healthy donors and cancer patients. Produced via immunoSEQ multiplex PCR; TCRdb's table is partial and in-frame only. Here the sample spans approximately 120,000 clones, about 92% being singletons. The sequencing sample was made of PBMCs. The receptors derive from a man older than 75 with head and neck cancer.

This clone was counted once. The chain couples TRBV18 to TRBJ2-1; TRBD1 or TRBD2 may be the D gene (5 bases each). The CDR3 runs 14 residues. Germline CDR1 KGHSH, CDR2 LQKENI. Trimming took off 5 bases at V and 5 bases at J, with 13 bases between the two ends. As DNA, the CDR3 is TGTGCCAGCTCAGGGACCCAACCCCACAATGAGCAGTTCTTC. Amino acid sequence: CASSGTQPHNEQFF.

This chain uses TRBV19 with TRBJ2-1; 8 nucleotides align to TRBD2. Germline loops: CDR1 LNHDA, CDR2 SQIVND (reference sequence). The CDR3 runs to 15 residues. The V and J ends lost 1 base and 8 bases, in that order; junction bases with no gene match: 7. CDR3 residues: CASSIGGGLAHEQFF. For the CDR3, the DNA is TGTGCCAGTAGTATAGGCGGGGGGCTAGCCCATGAGCAGTTCTTC.

This chain connects TRBV24-1 to TRBJ2-3; perhaps TRBD1 as D (6 bases). V was shortened by 4 bases and J by 4 bases, with 17 bases between the two germline ends. The CDR3 contains 16 residues. Germline CDR1 reads KGHDR; CDR2 reads SFDVKD. The CDR3 sequence is CATSDSSRQAADTQYF. The CDR3 nucleotides are TGTGCCACCAGTGACTCTTCAAGACAGGCGGCAGATACGCAGTATTTT.

The chain is built from TRBV24-1 and TRBJ2-1; TRBD1 aligns across 9 bases. The trim removed 4 bases at V and 5 bases at J, leaving 5 bases unmatched. The V gene's germline CDR1 is KGHDR and CDR2 SFDVKD. The length of the CDR3 is 15 residues. CDR3 sequence (DNA): TGTGCCACCAGTGACCCCCGGACAGGGGACAATGAGCAGTTCTTC. Encoded protein: CATSDPRTGDNEQFF.

J is TRBJ1-4 and V is TRBV2; no reliable D call. Germline CDR1 SNHLY, CDR2 FYNNEI. Deletions cut 4 bases from V and 8 bases from J, with 14 bases between. The CDR3 length is 14 residues. The CDR3 here is CASSVEQWYEKLFF. CDR3 coding DNA: TGTGCCAGCAGTGTTGAGCAGTGGTACGAAAAACTGTTTTTT.

Notes on this clone: Other nucleotide sequences from this sample produce the same CDR3. V is TRBV4-1 and J is TRBJ2-6, with D tentatively TRBD2 (5 bases). There are 15 residues in the CDR3. Germline values: CDR1 MGHRA, CDR2 YSYEKL. Trimming removed 5 bases at V and 2 bases at J, with 10 bases between. CDR3 residues: CASSSTGTGANVLTF. CDR3 DNA: TGCGCCAGCAGCAGCACGGGGACTGGGGCCAACGTCCTGACTTTC.

CDR3 DNA: TGCGCCAGCAGCCAAGTTGGGCTAGCGGGGTACAATGAGCAGTTCTTC. This gives the protein CASSQVGLAGYNEQFF. The genes are TRBV4-1 and TRBJ2-1; 9 bases align to TRBD2. J was trimmed by 4 bases and V by 1 base; bases with no gene match: 5. CDR3 length: 16 amino acids. CDR1 and CDR2 (germline): MGHRA, YSYEKL.

This sequence joins TRBV18 and TRBJ1-3; D gene unclear. CDR3 length equals 13 residues. V dropped 5 bases and J dropped 4 bases, with 9 bases sitting between them. Germline V gene data show CDR1 as KGHSH and CDR2 as LQKENI. For the CDR3, the DNA is TGTGCCAGCTCATCGGACCGCGGAAACACCATATATTTT. Its translation: CASSSDRGNTIYF.

This sequence joins TRBV27 and TRBJ1-4; D perhaps matches TRBD1 (6 bases). The CDR3 contains 13 residues. The germline V gene has CDR1 MNHEY and CDR2 SMNVEV (reference sequence). Trimming pared 5 bases from V and 8 bases from J, leaving 12 bases between. CDR3 DNA: TGTGCCAGCAGTCCTGGACAGCTAGAAAAACTGTTTTTT. Translation gives CASSPGQLEKLFF. Looking up the rest from reference TRBV27 and TRBJ1-4 gives the full variable domain: EAQVTQNPRYLITVTGKKLTVTCSQNMNHEYMSWYRQDPGLGLRQIYYSMNVEVTDKGDVPEGYKVSRKEKRNFPLILESPSPNQTSLYFCASSPGQLEKLFFGSGTQLSVL.

The chain is built from TRBV5-1 and TRBJ2-7; weak D call: TRBD1 (7 bases). The CDR3 is made up of 16 amino acids. V was pared by 4 bases and J by 3 bases, with 20 bases between. Germline V gene sequence: CDR1 SGHRS, CDR2 YFSETQ. CDR3 sequence reads: CASSPRTRQGLYEQYF. CDR3 nucleotides: TGCGCCAGCAGCCCTCGGACAAGACAGGGACTCTACGAGCAGTACTTC. Full variable domain (remainder filled in from reference TRBV5-1 and TRBJ2-7): KAGVTQTPRYLIKTRGQQVTLSCSPISGHRSVSWYQQTPGQGLQFLFEYFSETQRNKGNFPGRFSGRQFSNSRSEMNVSTLELGDSALYLCASSPRTRQGLYEQYFGPGTRLTVT.

DNA for the CDR3: TGTGCCAGCACCTGGGGACTAGCGGAAACAGATACGCAGTATTTT. Protein product: CASTWGLAETDTQYF. The chain has TRBV9 and TRBJ2-3, with 11 bases lining up with TRBD2. From germline, CDR1 is SGDLS and CDR2 YYNGEE. The CDR3 runs 15 residues. Germline trimming cut 6 bases from V and 3 bases from J; bases unmatched to any gene: 6.

V and J are TRBV21-1 and TRBJ1-2. TRBV21-1 is given as a pseudogene. The CDR3 has 14 residues. CDR3 region: CASRPRTRNYGYTF. The CDR3 region has the DNA TGTGCCAGCAGACCTAGGACGCGAAACTATGGCTACACCTTC.

The chain joins TRBV7-9 to TRBJ2-2, with D perhaps TRBD1 (6 bases). V was cut by 4 bases and J by 0 bases, with 12 bases left in between. The CDR3 spans 16 residues. Germline V gene data show CDR1 as SEHNR and CDR2 as FQNEAQ (reference sequence). This CDR3 reads CASSSQGATNTGELFF. In DNA form, the CDR3 reads TGTGCCAGCAGCTCACAGGGAGCTACGAACACCGGGGAGCTGTTTTTT.

This clone was observed a single time. This chain joins TRBV3-1 (or the pseudogene TRBV3-2) and TRBJ2-7; 12 positions agree with TRBD2. Germline CDR1 LGHDT, CDR2 YNNKEL (reference sequence). V was pared by 1 base and J by 6 bases, with 4 bases of the junction left unmatched. The CDR3 is 15 amino acids. CDR3 sequence: CASSQGLAGVSEQYF. In DNA, the CDR3 is TGTGCCAGCAGCCAAGGACTAGCGGGGGTGAGCGAGCAGTACTTC.

The chain combines TRBV19 with TRBJ2-6; 8 nucleotides line up with TRBD2. Per the germline V gene, CDR1 is LNHDA and CDR2 is SQIVND (reference sequence). The J segment lost 3 bases and the V segment lost 7 bases, leaving 5 bases of the junction unmatched. The CDR3 spans 15 residues. CDR3 in amino acids: CASNSGGLGANVLTF. CDR3 nucleotides: TGTGCCAGTAATTCGGGGGGGCTTGGGGCCAACGTCCTGACTTTC.

The chain has TRBV3-1 (or the pseudogene TRBV3-2) and TRBJ1-1; a possible D gene is TRBD1 (5 bases). Looked up from germline, CDR1 is LGHDT and CDR2 is YNNKEL (reference sequence). This CDR3 has 15 residues. Between the trimmed V and J ends, which lost 7 bases and 5 bases, there was a span of 20 bases. The CDR3, as DNA: TGTGCCAGCACCCCAAGTCAGGGCCGAGGGACTGAAGCTTTCTTT. It yields the protein CASTPSQGRGTEAFF.

In DNA form, the CDR3 reads TGTGCCAGTAGTTCCGGGACAGGGAATGAAAAACTGTTTTTT. It yields the protein CASSSGTGNEKLFF. V usage is TRBV19 and J usage is TRBJ1-4; 9 bases agree with TRBD1. V gave up 5 bases and J gave up 5 bases; unmatched junction bases: 3. The germline V gene encodes CDR1 LNHDA and CDR2 SQIVND (reference sequence). This CDR3 comprises 14 residues.

This clone has a single count. The gene calls are TRBV5-1 and TRBJ1-1, with TRBD1 as a possible D gene (6 bases). Trimming took 4 bases from V and 1 from J, leaving 11 bases between them. The CDR3 consists of 14 residues. Germline loops: CDR1 SGHRS, CDR2 YFSETQ. CDR3 DNA: TGCGCCAGCAGCCCCGGGGGCAGGAACACTGAAGCTTTCTTT. Protein sequence: CASSPGGRNTEAFF.

This CDR3 reads CASMRQGGSYEQYF. The CDR3 nucleotides read TGTGCCAGCATGAGGCAGGGGGGCTCCTACGAGCAGTACTTC. This sequence joins TRBV6-5 and TRBJ2-7; D is perhaps TRBD1 (7 bases). From germline, CDR1 is MNHEY and CDR2 SVGAGI. This CDR3 contains 14 residues. The V and J ends lost 7 bases and 0 bases respectively, with 13 bases between them.

The chain carries TRBV18 and TRBJ1-5; D is unclear. Trimming stripped 4 bases from V and 9 bases from J, with 25 bases between. Per germline, CDR1 KGHSH and CDR2 LQKENI. This CDR3 region has 17 residues. This CDR3 is CASSQKPGNAPSTPQHF. The CDR3 nucleotides read TGTGCCAGCTCACAAAAACCGGGAAACGCACCCTCGACGCCCCAGCATTTT. Full variable domain (missing parts from reference TRBV18 and TRBJ1-5): NAGVMQNPRHLVRRRGQEARLRCSPMKGHSHVYWYRQLPEEGLKFMVYLQKENIIDESGMPKERFSAEFPKEGPSILRIQQVVRGDSAAYFCASSQKPGNAPSTPQHFGDGTRLSIL.

This rearrangement joins TRBV6-6 to TRBJ2-1; D possibly matches TRBD1 or TRBD2 (5 bases each). The CDR3 totals 15 residues. Germline CDR1 is MNHNY and CDR2 is SVGAGI (reference sequence). Between the trimmed V and J ends, which lost 7 bases and 4 bases, there was a span of 17 bases. In nucleotides, the CDR3 is TGTGCCAGCACCTCCTCTGGGACCGGATACAATGAGCAGTTCTTC. Protein product: CASTSSGTGYNEQFF.

The chain carries TRBV7-9 and TRBJ2-7, with a tentative D call TRBD1 (5 bases). The CDR3 consists of 16 residues. Germline V gene lookup returns CDR1 SEHNR and CDR2 FQNEAQ (reference sequence). V lost 6 bases and J lost 3, with 21 bases in between. For the CDR3, the DNA is TGTGCCAGCAGTTATCAGGGCCTTCTCGAAAACTACGAGCAGTACTTC. The encoded protein is CASSYQGLLENYEQYF.

V and J are TRBV13 and TRBJ2-2; 14 bases match TRBD2. This CDR3 region has 17 residues. CDR1 and CDR2 from the germline V gene are PRHDT and FYEKMQ (reference sequence). With 6 bases clipped from V and 7 bases from J, the junction kept 10 bases outside the gene matches. The CDR3 protein is CASRHPRTSGRFGELFF. The DNA of the CDR3 is TGTGCCAGCAGACATCCCCGGACTAGCGGGAGGTTCGGGGAGCTGTTTTTT.

This clone came up once. The chain joins TRBV6-5 to TRBJ1-1, with 9 bases fitting TRBD1. Germline trimming cut 7 bases from V and 4 bases from J; bases unmatched to any gene: 10. Germline assignment: CDR1 MNHEY and CDR2 SVGAGI. This CDR3 is 15 amino acids long. The DNA of the CDR3 is TGTGCCAGCAATAGACATGGGGGACAGGGCACTGAAGCTTTCTTT. Amino acid sequence: CASNRHGGQGTEAFF.

The chain employs TRBV12-5 and TRBJ1-1; a weak D match, TRBD1 (5 bases). The CDR3 is made up of 15 amino acids. Germline-derived CDR1 and CDR2 are LGHNT and FRNRAP. Deletions cut 5 bases from V and 4 bases from J, with 17 bases between. The DNA of the CDR3 is TGTGCTAGTGGTACCCACAGGACGTCTTCCACTGAAGCTTTCTTT. Amino acids: CASGTHRTSSTEAFF. The full variable domain, rest sourced from reference TRBV12-5 and TRBJ1-1, is DARVTQTPRHKVTEMGQEVTMRCQPILGHNTVFWYRQTMMQGLELLAYFRNRAPLDDSGMPKDRFSAEMPDATLATLKIQPSEPRDSAVYFCASGTHRTSSTEAFFGQGTRLTVV.

The rearrangement uses TRBV3-1 (or the pseudogene TRBV3-2) and TRBJ1-5; 9 bases are a match to TRBD1. The CDR3 length is 16 residues. The germline gives CDR1 LGHDT, CDR2 YNNKEL (reference sequence). The junction had 9 bases not matched to a gene; V was cut back by 3 bases and J by 6 bases. CDR3 residues: CASSQGPTGGSQPQHF. DNA for the CDR3: TGTGCCAGCAGCCAGGGCCCGACAGGGGGGAGTCAGCCCCAGCATTTT.